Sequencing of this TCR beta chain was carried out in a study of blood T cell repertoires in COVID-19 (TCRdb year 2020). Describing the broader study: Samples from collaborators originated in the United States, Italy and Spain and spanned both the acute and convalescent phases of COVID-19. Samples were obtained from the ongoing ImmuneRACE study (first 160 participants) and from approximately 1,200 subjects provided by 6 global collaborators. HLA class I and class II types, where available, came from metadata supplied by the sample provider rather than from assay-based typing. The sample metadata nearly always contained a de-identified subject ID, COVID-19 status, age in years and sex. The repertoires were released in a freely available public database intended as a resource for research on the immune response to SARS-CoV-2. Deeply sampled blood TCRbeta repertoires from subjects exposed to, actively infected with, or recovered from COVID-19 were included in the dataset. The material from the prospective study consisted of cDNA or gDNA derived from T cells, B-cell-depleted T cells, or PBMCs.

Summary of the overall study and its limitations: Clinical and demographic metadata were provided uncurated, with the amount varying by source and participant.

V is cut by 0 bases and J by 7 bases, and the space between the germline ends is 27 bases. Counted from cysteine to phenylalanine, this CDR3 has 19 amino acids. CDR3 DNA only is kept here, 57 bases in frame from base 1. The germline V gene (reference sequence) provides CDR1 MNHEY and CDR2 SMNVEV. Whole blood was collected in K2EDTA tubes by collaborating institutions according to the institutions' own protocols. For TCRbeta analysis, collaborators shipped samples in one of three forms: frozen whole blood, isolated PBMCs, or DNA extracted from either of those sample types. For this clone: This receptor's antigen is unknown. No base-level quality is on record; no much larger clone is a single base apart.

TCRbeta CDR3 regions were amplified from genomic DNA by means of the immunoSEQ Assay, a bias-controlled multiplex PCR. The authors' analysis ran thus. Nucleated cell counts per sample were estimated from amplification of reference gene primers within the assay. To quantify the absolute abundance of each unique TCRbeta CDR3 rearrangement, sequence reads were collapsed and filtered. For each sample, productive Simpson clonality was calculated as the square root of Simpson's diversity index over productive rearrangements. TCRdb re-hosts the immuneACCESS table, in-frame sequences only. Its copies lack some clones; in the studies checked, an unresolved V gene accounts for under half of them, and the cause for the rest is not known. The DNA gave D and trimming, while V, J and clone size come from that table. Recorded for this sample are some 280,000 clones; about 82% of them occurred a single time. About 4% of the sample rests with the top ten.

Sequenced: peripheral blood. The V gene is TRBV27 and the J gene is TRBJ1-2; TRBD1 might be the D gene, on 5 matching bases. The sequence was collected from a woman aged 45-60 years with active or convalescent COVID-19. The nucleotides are TGTGCCAGCAGTTTATCTTTATCCCGTGCCCGACAAAGAAGGGGTGGCTACACCTTC. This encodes CASSLSLSRARQRRGGYTF.